Listed below are T cell receptor beta chains from one sample, sequenced in a study of PD-L1 blockade in urothelial cancer. Profiled with immunoSEQ multiplex PCR; TCRdb holds only in-frame clones, not every one. The sample carries tens of thousands of clones, about four fifths recorded once. Sequencing was performed on PBMCs, taken around atezolizumab (anti-PD-L1) treatment. Receptors originate from a man in his fifties or sixties with urothelial cancer. The CDR3 runs from the conserved cysteine through the conserved F or W. The order of the fields is clone size, V gene, J gene, D gene, CDR3 DNA, CDR3 protein. D genes are given only for firm matches. Expanded clones are given a class, and other clones once, few, many or no size at all.

clone size: NA; V gene: TRBV5-4; J gene: TRBJ2-2; D gene: NA; CDR3 DNA: TGTGCCAGCAGCCCTGGACTAAGAAACACCGGGGAGCTGTTTTTT; CDR3 protein: CASSPGLRNTGELFF
clone size: NA; V gene: TRBV2; J gene: TRBJ2-1; D gene: TRBD2; CDR3 DNA: TGTGCCAGCAGTAAAGAGACTAGCGGGGACTACAATGAGCAGTTCTTC; CDR3 protein: CASSKETSGDYNEQFF
clone size: NA; V gene: TRBV29-1; J gene: TRBJ2-2; D gene: NA; CDR3 DNA: TGCAGCGTTGACAGGCGCGAAACCGGGGAGCTGTTTTTT; CDR3 protein: CSVDRRETGELFF
clone size: once; V gene: TRBV2; J gene: TRBJ1-1; D gene: NA; CDR3 DNA: TGTGCCAGCAGGGATCGTGGGAGGTTCACTGAAGCTTTCTTT; CDR3 protein: CASRDRGRFTEAFF
clone size: NA; V gene: TRBV5-8; J gene: TRBJ2-5; D gene: NA; CDR3 DNA: TGTGCCAGCAGCTTGGTGGCCCCGGGGGGCAAGACCCAGTACTTC; CDR3 protein: CASSLVAPGGKTQYF
clone size: NA; V gene: TRBV10-1; J gene: TRBJ2-7; D gene: NA; CDR3 DNA: TGCGCCAGCAGTGAGCCCGACAGCTACGAGCAGTACTTC; CDR3 protein: CASSEPDSYEQYF
clone size: NA; V gene: TRBV28; J gene: TRBJ1-1; D gene: TRBD1; CDR3 DNA: TGTGCCAGCAGCTACAGGGGTTTGGGGAGCACTGAAGCTTTCTTT; CDR3 protein: CASSYRGLGSTEAFF
clone size: once; V gene: TRBV27; J gene: TRBJ2-1; D gene: TRBD2; CDR3 DNA: TGTGCCAGCAGTTTATTTGCTAGCGGGGGGGGAAGCTCCTACAATGAGCAGTTCTTC; CDR3 protein: CASSLFASGGGSSYNEQFF
clone size: NA; V gene: TRBV28; J gene: TRBJ1-6; D gene: NA; CDR3 DNA: TGTGCCAGCAGAGCGGAGCCCAATTCACCCCTCCACTTT; CDR3 protein: CASRAEPNSPLHF
clone size: NA; V gene: TRBV15; J gene: TRBJ2-5; D gene: TRBD1; CDR3 DNA: TGTGCCACCAGCAGACCACAGGGGGCGTTTGAGACCCAGTACTTC; CDR3 protein: CATSRPQGAFETQYF
clone size: NA; V gene: TRBV6-5; J gene: TRBJ1-1; D gene: NA; CDR3 DNA: TGTGCCAGCAGTTACTCCCGGGACACTGAAGCTTTCTTT; CDR3 protein: CASSYSRDTEAFF
clone size: NA; V gene: TRBV7-9; J gene: TRBJ1-2; D gene: NA; CDR3 DNA: TGTGCCAGCAGCTACGGACAGTCGTCGAACTATGGCTACACCTTC; CDR3 protein: CASSYGQSSNYGYTF
clone size: NA; V gene: TRBV5-1; J gene: TRBJ1-6; D gene: TRBD1; CDR3 DNA: TGCGCCAGCAGCGGCCGGGACAGGGCCGTTTCACCCCTCCACTTT; CDR3 protein: CASSGRDRAVSPLHF
clone size: NA; V gene: TRBV28; J gene: TRBJ2-7; D gene: NA; CDR3 DNA: TGTGCCAGCAGTCTACCTTCCTCCGGGACTCACGAGCAGTACTTC; CDR3 protein: CASSLPSSGTHEQYF
clone size: few; V gene: TRBV6-5; J gene: TRBJ1-6; D gene: TRBD1; CDR3 DNA: TGTGCCAGCAGACTTACAGGGGGAAATTCACCCCTCCACTTT; CDR3 protein: CASRLTGGNSPLHF
clone size: NA; V gene: TRBV28; J gene: TRBJ2-3; D gene: TRBD1; CDR3 DNA: TGTGCCAGCGGGACCAGACAGGGGGCTTCAGATACGCAGTATTTT; CDR3 protein: CASGTRQGASDTQYF
clone size: NA; V gene: TRBV4-2; J gene: TRBJ2-7; D gene: NA; CDR3 DNA: TGTGCCAGCAGCCAAGCTGGCACCTACGAGCAGTACTTC; CDR3 protein: CASSQAGTYEQYF
clone size: NA; V gene: TRBV13; J gene: TRBJ2-5; D gene: NA; CDR3 DNA: TGTGCCAGCAGCGAAAGGGGGTCAGAGACCCAGTACTTC; CDR3 protein: CASSERGSETQYF
clone size: NA; V gene: TRBV27; J gene: TRBJ2-7; D gene: TRBD1; CDR3 DNA: TGTGCCAGCAGTAACAGGGGAAGTGGTATCTACGAGCAGTACTTC; CDR3 protein: CASSNRGSGIYEQYF
clone size: NA; V gene: TRBV18; J gene: TRBJ2-1; D gene: TRBD2; CDR3 DNA: TGTGCCAGCTCACCAGGCGGGGGTAGCTCCTACAATGAGCAGTTCTTC; CDR3 protein: CASSPGGGSSYNEQFF
clone size: NA; V gene: TRBV25-1; J gene: TRBJ1-1; D gene: TRBD1; CDR3 DNA: TGTGCCAGCAGGTGGACAGGGGGTGTGAACACTGAAGCTTTCTTT; CDR3 protein: CASRWTGGVNTEAFF
clone size: NA; V gene: TRBV7-8; J gene: TRBJ2-1; D gene: NA; CDR3 DNA: TGTGCCAGCACCACCCGAGGATCCTACAATGAGCAGTTCTTC; CDR3 protein: CASTTRGSYNEQFF
clone size: once; V gene: TRBV15; J gene: TRBJ2-7; D gene: TRBD2; CDR3 DNA: TGTGCCACCAGCAGACCCCGCGGGGGGCTAGCGGGGCGCCCATCCTACGAGCAGTACTTC; CDR3 protein: CATSRPRGGLAGRPSYEQYF
clone size: NA; V gene: TRBV7-6; J gene: TRBJ2-7; D gene: TRBD1; CDR3 DNA: TGTGCCAGCAGCTTAGAGGACAGGCCCTACGAGCAGTACTTC; CDR3 protein: CASSLEDRPYEQYF
clone size: NA; V gene: TRBV19; J gene: TRBJ1-2; D gene: NA; CDR3 DNA: TGTGCCAGTAGTATGGGGAGAAGTAACTATGGCTACACCTTC; CDR3 protein: CASSMGRSNYGYTF
clone size: NA; V gene: TRBV4-1; J gene: TRBJ1-3; D gene: NA; CDR3 DNA: TGCGCCAGCAGCCAAGCCCCTTCCGTATCGTCTGGAAACACCATATATTTT; CDR3 protein: CASSQAPSVSSGNTIYF
clone size: NA; V gene: TRBV7-2; J gene: TRBJ2-1; D gene: NA; CDR3 DNA: TGTGCCAGCAGCTCCGGGGGGCCCCAACTGAGCTCCTACAATGAGCAGTTCTTC; CDR3 protein: CASSSGGPQLSSYNEQFF
clone size: NA; V gene: TRBV18; J gene: TRBJ2-2; D gene: NA; CDR3 DNA: TGTGCCAGCTCACCACCGCATGGGCCCGCGAACACCGGGGAGCTGTTTTTT; CDR3 protein: CASSPPHGPANTGELFF
clone size: NA; V gene: TRBV5-1; J gene: TRBJ1-1; D gene: NA; CDR3 DNA: TGCGCCAGCAGCTTGGGGTTAAGGGGCACTGAAGCTTTCTTT; CDR3 protein: CASSLGLRGTEAFF